This TCR beta chain is drawn from a study of T cells after posttransplantation cyclophosphamide. Study-wide results and caveats: Tissue-infiltrating T cells from skin or gut overlapped little with blood T cells.

The V end lost 6 bases, the J end lost 0 bases, and 11 bases lay between the germline ends. The CDR3 contains 13 residues. CDR1 and CDR2 from the germline V gene are SQVTM and ANQGSEA. This clone was detected ten times or more. Its specificity is unknown. The table came from immunoSEQ multiplex PCR; TCRdb's copy has only in-frame clones and leaves some out. Observed are 40,000 or so clones, no singletons, with the top ten taking roughly 6.4%. The TCR comes from a man younger than 40 in good health and a related stem cell transplant donor. The V and J genes are TRBV29-1 and TRBJ1-1; D perhaps matches TRBD1 (6 bases). The sample comprised PBMCs. CDR3 amino acids: CSVGQSVNTEAFF. For the CDR3, the DNA is TGCAGCGTGGGACAAAGCGTGAACACTGAAGCTTTCTTT.